These 7 T cell receptor beta chains originate from one sample sequenced in a study of blood T cell repertoires in COVID-19. Assay: immunoSEQ multiplex PCR; the TCRdb copy retains only in-frame clones and omits some. There are about 130,000 clones in the sample; about 88% occur only once, and around 3.7% lies in the top ten. The sequenced sample consisted of peripheral blood. These receptors were taken from a middle-aged man with active COVID-19.

The chain uses TRBV29-1 and TRBJ2-5; 8 nucleotides align to TRBD2. The CDR3 spans 14 residues. Trimming cost V 7 bases and J 1 base; bases outside gene matches: 8. Germline V gene data show CDR1 as SQVTM and CDR2 as ANQGSEA. CDR3 sequence: CSATAGVGQETQYF. Written as DNA, the CDR3 is TGCAGCGCAACAGCGGGAGTAGGCCAAGAGACCCAGTACTTC.

This clone has only one observation. The genes are TRBV24-1 and TRBJ1-1, with TRBD1 matching 7 bases. The germline CDR1 and CDR2 sequences are KGHDR and SFDVKD. With 10 bases clipped from V and 3 bases from J, the junction kept 7 bases outside the gene matches. CDR3 size: 13 residues. The CDR3 DNA reads as TGTGCCACTTCAGGGGGGCGGTACACTGAAGCTTTCTTT. As protein: CATSGGRYTEAFF.

This clone rates as medium-sized (0.01 to 0.1%). The chain combines TRBV2 with TRBJ1-4; D possibly corresponds to TRBD1 (6 bases). Germline V lookup: CDR1 SNHLY, CDR2 FYNNEI. Between the trimmed V and J ends, which lost 6 bases and 1 base, there was a span of 12 bases. The length of the CDR3 is 15 residues. As DNA, the CDR3 is TGTGCCAGCAGGGCAGGGGATGGAACTAATGAAAAACTGTTTTTT. As protein: CASRAGDGTNEKLFF.

The chain has TRBV7-9 and TRBJ2-1; TRBD1 might be the D (5 bases). The V gene lost 3 bases and the J gene lost 3 bases, with 9 bases spanning the gap. Germline V CDR1 and CDR2: SEHNR, FQNEAQ (reference sequence). The length of the CDR3 is 14 residues. The DNA for the CDR3 is TGTGCCAGCAGCTTGACAGTGGGCTACAATGAGCAGTTCTTC. Translating gives CASSLTVGYNEQFF.

This clone was seen once. This chain connects TRBV12-2 to TRBJ2-2; the D call in the table, TRBD2, was not verified against the DNA. TRBV12-2 is an annotated pseudogene. The CDR3 sequence is 17 residues long. The CDR3 is CASRSTFPSGTAGELFF. The CDR3 nucleotides read TGTGCAAGTCGCTCAACCTTTCCTAGCGGGACTGCCGGGGAGCTGTTTTTT.

In this sample, this clone turned up once. This sequence joins TRBV30 and TRBJ2-3, with 9 nucleotides matching TRBD1. Germline lookup yields CDR1 GTSNPN and CDR2 SVGIG (reference sequence). The CDR3 extends over 15 amino acids. Germline trimming cut 4 bases from V and 1 base from J; bases unmatched to any gene: 6. The CDR3 spells CAWNPGQGGTDTQYF. The CDR3 DNA sequence: TGTGCCTGGAACCCGGGACAGGGAGGCACAGATACGCAGTATTTT.

This CDR3 reads CASSFAFLPGQGSYGYTF. The CDR3 DNA sequence: TGTGCCAGCAGCTTCGCTTTTCTTCCCGGACAGGGGTCCTATGGCTACACCTTC. The chain recombines TRBV5-5 with TRBJ1-2, with 9 nucleotides matching TRBD1. The V gene's germline CDR1 is SGHKS and CDR2 YYEKEE (reference sequence). The CDR3 consists of 18 residues. V was pared by 2 bases and J by 4 bases, with 15 bases of the junction left unmatched.